A selection of T cell receptor beta chains follows, all from one sample in a study of tumor-infiltrating lymphocytes in localized non-small cell lung cancer. Libraries were prepared by immunoSEQ multiplex PCR; TCRdb keeps only in-frame clonotypes and omits some of them. The top ten clones hold about 8.6% of a sample with more than 10,000 clones, about 70% of them seen once. Sequenced material: lung tumor tissue. These receptors originate from a human donor with non-small cell lung cancer. Each CDR3 is given with its conserved first and last residue. D genes are given only for firm matches. Rows give clone size only sometimes, using once, few, many, or a class for an expanded clone.

TRBV7-9	-	TRBJ2-7	TRBD1	CASSGTANSYEQYF	TGTGCCAGCAGCGGGACAGCAAATTCCTACGAGCAGTACTTC
TRBV5-8	once	TRBJ1-2	-	CASRRNPGSRYGYTF	TGTGCCAGCAGGCGAAATCCGGGGTCTCGGTATGGCTACACCTTC
TRBV2	-	TRBJ1-6	-	CASSVNSDPLNSPLHF	TGTGCCAGCAGCGTTAACAGCGATCCCCTTAATTCACCCCTCCACTTT
TRBV27	-	TRBJ2-1	-	CASSLSPFGEAYNEQFF	TGTGCCAGCAGTTTATCGCCATTCGGAGAGGCCTACAATGAGCAGTTCTTC
TRBV7-2	-	TRBJ2-7	-	CASSSGPYEQYF	TGTGCCAGCAGCTCCGGACCGTACGAGCAGTACTTC
TRBV9	-	TRBJ2-3	TRBD2	CASSVTLAGVTSTDTQYF	TGTGCCAGCAGCGTAACCCTAGCGGGGGTGACTAGCACAGATACGCAGTATTTT
TRBV27	few	TRBJ1-2	TRBD1	CASGTGGNYGYTF	TGTGCCAGCGGAACAGGGGGAAACTATGGCTACACCTTC
TRBV19	-	TRBJ2-2	-	CASSIYEGTGELFF	TGTGCCAGTAGTATTTACGAGGGGACCGGGGAGCTGTTTTTT
TRBV7-8	-	TRBJ2-5	TRBD2	CASSLWLAGGPSETQYF	TGTGCCAGCAGCTTATGGCTAGCGGGAGGGCCTTCAGAGACCCAGTACTTC
TRBV7-8	-	TRBJ2-3	TRBD1	CASSPARGQVEDTQYF	TGTGCCAGCAGCCCCGCGAGGGGGCAGGTTGAGGATACGCAGTATTTT
TRBV23-1	-	TRBJ1-2	TRBD1	CASTNGQGLGYTF	TGCGCCAGCACCAACGGACAGGGTTTGGGCTACACCTTC
TRBV11-2	few	TRBJ1-1	TRBD1	CASSSQGQGMNTEAFF	TGTGCCAGCAGCTCCCAGGGACAGGGAATGAACACTGAAGCTTTCTTT
TRBV4-2	few	TRBJ2-3	TRBD2	CASSPGLAADTQYF	TGTGCCAGCAGCCCAGGACTAGCGGCGGATACGCAGTATTTT
TRBV27	-	TRBJ2-3	-	CASSERMHRDTQYF	TGTGCCAGCAGTGAACGGATGCATAGGGATACGCAGTATTTT
TRBV10-2	-	TRBJ1-6	-	CASSESRDSWNSPLHF	TGCGCCAGCAGTGAGTCGCGTGACAGCTGGAATTCACCCCTCCACTTT
TRBV4-3	-	TRBJ1-2	TRBD1	CASSQGLYTLGQGDGYTF	TGCGCCAGCAGCCAAGGGTTATATACTTTGGGACAGGGTGACGGCTACACCTTC
TRBV11-3	-	TRBJ2-2	-	CASSPNTGELFF	TGTGCCAGCAGCCCGAACACCGGGGAGCTGTTTTTT
TRBV19	-	TRBJ2-1	-	CASSSHAEQFF	TGTGCCAGCTCGAGCCACGCTGAGCAGTTCTTC
TRBV19	-	TRBJ2-1	TRBD2	CASSEDGGAGEQFF	TGTGCCAGTAGTGAGGACGGGGGGGCGGGTGAGCAGTTCTTC
TRBV4-1	-	TRBJ2-1	TRBD2	CASSQDRLAGIYNEQFF	TGCGCCAGCAGCCAAGATCGACTAGCGGGTATCTACAATGAGCAGTTCTTC
TRBV30	once	TRBJ1-2	TRBD1	CACPSPGQGFGYTF	TGTGCCTGCCCTTCTCCGGGACAGGGGTTCGGCTACACCTTC
TRBV4-1	-	TRBJ1-1	-	CASSQDFSDYNTEAFF	TGCGCCAGCAGCCAAGACTTCTCAGATTATAACACTGAAGCTTTCTTT
TRBV6-4	-	TRBJ1-1	-	CASSDSSMTEAFF	TGTGCCAGCAGTGACTCATCTATGACTGAAGCTTTCTTT
TRBV11-2	once	TRBJ1-5	TRBD1	CASSLWTGSNQPQHF	TGTGCCAGCAGCTTGTGGACAGGTAGCAATCAGCCCCAGCATTTT
TRBV29-1	-	TRBJ2-7	TRBD1	CSVETSTGTGAFLEQYF	TGCAGCGTTGAAACATCCACCGGGACAGGGGCATTCCTAGAGCAGTACTTC
TRBV10-2	once	TRBJ2-7	-	CASSKAGGTGSDEQYF	TGCGCCAGCAGTAAGGCTGGCGGGACCGGTAGCGACGAGCAGTACTTC